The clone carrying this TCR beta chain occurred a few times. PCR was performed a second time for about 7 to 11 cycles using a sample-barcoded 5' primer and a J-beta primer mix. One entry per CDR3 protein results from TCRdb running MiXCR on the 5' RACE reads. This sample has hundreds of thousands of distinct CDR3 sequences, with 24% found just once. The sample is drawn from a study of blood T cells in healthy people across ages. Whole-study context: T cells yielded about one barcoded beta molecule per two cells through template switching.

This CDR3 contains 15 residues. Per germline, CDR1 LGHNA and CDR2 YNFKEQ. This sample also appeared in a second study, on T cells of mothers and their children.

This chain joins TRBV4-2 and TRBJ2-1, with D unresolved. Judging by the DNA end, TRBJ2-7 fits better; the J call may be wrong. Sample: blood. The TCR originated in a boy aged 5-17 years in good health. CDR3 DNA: TGTGCCAGCAGCCAAGATTACGACGGGCCCCGCGAGCAGTACTTC. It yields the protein CASSQDYDGPREQYF.